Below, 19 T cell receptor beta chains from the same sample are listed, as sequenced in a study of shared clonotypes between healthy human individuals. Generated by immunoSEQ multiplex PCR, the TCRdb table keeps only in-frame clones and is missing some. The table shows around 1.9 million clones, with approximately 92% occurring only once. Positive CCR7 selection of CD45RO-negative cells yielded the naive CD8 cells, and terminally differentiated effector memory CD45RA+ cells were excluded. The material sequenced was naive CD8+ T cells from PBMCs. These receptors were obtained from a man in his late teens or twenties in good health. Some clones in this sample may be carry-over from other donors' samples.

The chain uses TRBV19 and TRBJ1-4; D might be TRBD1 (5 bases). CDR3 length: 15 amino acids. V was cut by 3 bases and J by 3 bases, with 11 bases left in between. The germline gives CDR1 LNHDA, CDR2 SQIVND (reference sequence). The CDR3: CASSILGAANEKLFF. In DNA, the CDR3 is TGTGCCAGTAGTATCCTCGGGGCAGCTAATGAAAAACTGTTTTTT. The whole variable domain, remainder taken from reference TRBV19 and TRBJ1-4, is DGGITQSPKYLFRKEGQNVTLSCEQNLNHDAMYWYRQDPGQGLRLIYYSQIVNDFQKGDIAEGYSVSREKKESFPLTVTSAQKNPTAFYLCASSILGAANEKLFFGSGTQLSVL.

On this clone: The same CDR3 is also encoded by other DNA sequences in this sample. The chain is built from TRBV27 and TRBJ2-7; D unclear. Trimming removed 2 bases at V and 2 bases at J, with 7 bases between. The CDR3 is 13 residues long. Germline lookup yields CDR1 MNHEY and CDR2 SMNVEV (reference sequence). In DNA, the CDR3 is TGTGCCAGCAGTTTAGGCATAACCTACGAGCAGTACTTC. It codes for CASSLGITYEQYF.

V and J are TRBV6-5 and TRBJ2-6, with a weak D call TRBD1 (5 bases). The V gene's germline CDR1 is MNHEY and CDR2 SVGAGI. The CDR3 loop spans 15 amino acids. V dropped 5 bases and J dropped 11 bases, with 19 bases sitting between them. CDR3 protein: CASSPQGSGFYVLTF. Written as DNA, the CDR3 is TGTGCCAGCAGTCCTCAGGGCTCCGGCTTCTACGTCCTGACTTTC.

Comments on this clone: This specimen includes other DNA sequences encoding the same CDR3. Written as DNA, the CDR3 is TGTGCCAGCAGCTTGGGACAGGGTTTAATCTATGGCTACACCTTC. Its translation is CASSLGQGLIYGYTF. V gene TRBV5-6 combines with J gene TRBJ1-2; TRBD1 matches at 7 bases. The germline gives CDR1 SGHDT, CDR2 YYEEEE. The CDR3 is made up of 15 amino acids. Trimming took 0 bases from V and 4 from J; bases not matched to a gene: 6. The full variable domain, completed using reference TRBV5-6 and TRBJ1-2, is DAGVTQSPTHLIKTRGQQVTLRCSPKSGHDTVSWYQQALGQGPQFIFQYYEEEERQRGNFPDRFSGHQFPNYSSELNVNALLLGDSALYLCASSLGQGLIYGYTFGSGTRLTVV.

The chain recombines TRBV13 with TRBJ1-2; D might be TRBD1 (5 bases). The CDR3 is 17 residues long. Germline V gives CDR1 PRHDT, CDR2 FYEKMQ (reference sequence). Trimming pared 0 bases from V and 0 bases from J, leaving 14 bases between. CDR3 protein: CASSLGTSTVTNYGYTF. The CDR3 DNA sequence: TGTGCCAGCAGCTTAGGTACCTCGACAGTCACTAACTATGGCTACACCTTC.

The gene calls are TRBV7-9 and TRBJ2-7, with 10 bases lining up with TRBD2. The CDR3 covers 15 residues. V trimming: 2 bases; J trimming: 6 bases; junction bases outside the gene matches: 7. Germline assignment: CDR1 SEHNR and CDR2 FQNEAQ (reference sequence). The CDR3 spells CASSLILAGEREQYF. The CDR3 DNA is TGTGCCAGCAGCTTAATCCTAGCGGGAGAACGCGAGCAGTACTTC.

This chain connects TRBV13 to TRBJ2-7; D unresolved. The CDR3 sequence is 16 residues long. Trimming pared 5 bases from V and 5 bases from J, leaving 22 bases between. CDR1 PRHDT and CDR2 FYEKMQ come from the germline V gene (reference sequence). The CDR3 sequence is CASSPPHPQRPDEQYF. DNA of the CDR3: TGTGCCAGCAGCCCCCCCCACCCCCAGCGACCGGACGAGCAGTACTTC.

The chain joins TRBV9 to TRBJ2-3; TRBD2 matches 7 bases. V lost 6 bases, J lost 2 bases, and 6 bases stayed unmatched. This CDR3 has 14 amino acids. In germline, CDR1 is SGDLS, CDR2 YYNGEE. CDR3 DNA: TGTGCCAGCAACGGGGCGGGAGCCACAGATACGCAGTATTTT. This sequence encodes CASNGAGATDTQYF.

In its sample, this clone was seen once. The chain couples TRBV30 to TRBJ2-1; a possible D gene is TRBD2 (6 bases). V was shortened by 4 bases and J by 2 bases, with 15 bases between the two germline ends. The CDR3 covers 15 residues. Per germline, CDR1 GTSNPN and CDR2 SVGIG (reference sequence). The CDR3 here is CAWISTSLPYNEQFF. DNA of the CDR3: TGTGCCTGGATATCAACTAGCCTCCCCTACAATGAGCAGTTCTTC.

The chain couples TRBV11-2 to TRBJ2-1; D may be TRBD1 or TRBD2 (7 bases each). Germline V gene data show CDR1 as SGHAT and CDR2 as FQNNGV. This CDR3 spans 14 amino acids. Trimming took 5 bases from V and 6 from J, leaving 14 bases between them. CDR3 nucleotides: TGTGCCAGCAGCCCAGGGGGGGGCCTCAATGAGCAGTTCTTC. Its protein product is CASSPGGGLNEQFF.

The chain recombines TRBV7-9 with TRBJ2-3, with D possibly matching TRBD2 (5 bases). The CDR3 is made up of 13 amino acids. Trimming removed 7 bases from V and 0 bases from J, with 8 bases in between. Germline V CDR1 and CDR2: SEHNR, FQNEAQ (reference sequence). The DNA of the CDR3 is TGTGCCAGCAATAGCGAGAGCACAGATACGCAGTATTTT. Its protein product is CASNSESTDTQYF.

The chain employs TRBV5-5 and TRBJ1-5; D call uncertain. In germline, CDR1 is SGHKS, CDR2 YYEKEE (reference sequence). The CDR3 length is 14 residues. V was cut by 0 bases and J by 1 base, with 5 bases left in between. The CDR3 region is CASSLELSNQPQHF. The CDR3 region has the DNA TGTGCCAGCAGCTTGGAACTCAGCAATCAGCCCCAGCATTTT. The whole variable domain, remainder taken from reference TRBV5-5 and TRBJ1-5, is DAGVTQSPTHLIKTRGQQVTLRCSPISGHKSVSWYQQVLGQGPQFIFQYYEKEERGRGNFPDRFSARQFPNYSSELNVNALLLGDSALYLCASSLELSNQPQHFGDGTRLSIL.

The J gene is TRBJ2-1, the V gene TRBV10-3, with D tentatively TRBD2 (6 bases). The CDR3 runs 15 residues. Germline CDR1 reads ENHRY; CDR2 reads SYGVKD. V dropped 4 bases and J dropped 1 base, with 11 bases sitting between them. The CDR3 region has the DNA TGTGCCATCAGTGGGAAAAGCGGGTCCTACAATGAGCAGTTCTTC. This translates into CAISGKSGSYNEQFF.

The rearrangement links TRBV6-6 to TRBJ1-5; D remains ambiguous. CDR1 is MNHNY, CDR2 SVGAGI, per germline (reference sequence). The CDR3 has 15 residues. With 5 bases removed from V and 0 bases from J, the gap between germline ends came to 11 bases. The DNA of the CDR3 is TGTGCCAGCAGTCCCCCTGAGGATAGCAATCAGCCCCAGCATTTT. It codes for CASSPPEDSNQPQHF.

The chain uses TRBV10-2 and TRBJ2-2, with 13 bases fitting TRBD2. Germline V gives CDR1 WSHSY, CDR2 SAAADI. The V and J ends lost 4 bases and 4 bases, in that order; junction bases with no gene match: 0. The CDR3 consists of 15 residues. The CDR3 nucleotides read TGCGCCAGCAGTGGACTAGCGGGAGGCACCGGGGAGCTGTTTTTT. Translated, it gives CASSGLAGGTGELFF.

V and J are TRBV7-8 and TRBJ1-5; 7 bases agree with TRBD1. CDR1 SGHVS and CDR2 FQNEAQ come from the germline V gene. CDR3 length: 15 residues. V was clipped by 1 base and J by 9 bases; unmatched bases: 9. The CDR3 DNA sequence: TGTGCCAGCAGCTTAGGGAGCAGGGGGTTTCGGCCCCAGCATTTT. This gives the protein CASSLGSRGFRPQHF.

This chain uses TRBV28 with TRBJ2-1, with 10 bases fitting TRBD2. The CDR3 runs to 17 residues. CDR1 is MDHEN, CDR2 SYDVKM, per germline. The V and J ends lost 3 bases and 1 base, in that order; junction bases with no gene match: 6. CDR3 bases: TGTGCCAGCAGTTTCCTAGCGGGAGAGGGGTCCTACAATGAGCAGTTCTTC. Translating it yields CASSFLAGEGSYNEQFF.

The DNA for the CDR3 is TGTGCCAGCAGCCAGGATACAAAGGGTTATCAGCCCCAGCATTTT. Its protein product is CASSQDTKGYQPQHF. This rearrangement joins TRBV7-9 to TRBJ1-5; D is ambiguous. Trimming removed 5 bases from V and 5 bases from J, with 16 bases in between. This CDR3 contains 15 residues. Germline CDR1 reads SEHNR; CDR2 reads FQNEAQ (reference sequence).

The CDR3 coding sequence is TGCGCCAGCAGCCAAGCGGGACTAGCGGGCACAGATACGCAGTATTTT. Protein sequence: CASSQAGLAGTDTQYF. The chain combines TRBV4-1 with TRBJ2-3; 11 bases are a match to TRBD2. The CDR3 runs 16 residues. Per the germline V gene, CDR1 is MGHRA and CDR2 is YSYEKL. The V and J ends lost 1 base and 1 base, in that order; junction bases with no gene match: 1.